This T cell receptor beta chain was retrieved from a study of blood T cells in healthy people across ages. Looking at the study overall: T cells yielded about one barcoded beta molecule per two cells through template switching. Study findings and constraints: Observed TCR beta diversity showed a strong correlation with the percentage of naive T cells as measured by flow cytometry.

For this clonotype: What it binds is not known.

Primers used in a second PCR of about 7 to 12 cycles were a sample-barcoded 5' primer and a J-beta primer mix. TCRdb re-analysed the 5' RACE reads in MiXCR, keeping a single row per CDR3 protein. The table lists 700,000 to 900,000 distinct CDR3 sequences, more than 25% of them singletons, with around 3% in the top ten. The CDR3 is made up of 16 amino acids. V shed 5 bases, J shed 3 bases, and the junction held 12 bases outside the gene matches. Per germline, CDR1 SGHVS and CDR2 FQNEAQ. These sequences were also reported in another study, on T cells of mothers and their children.

This chain uses TRBV7-8 with TRBJ2-5; 7 positions match TRBD2. This clonotype was sampled from a boy between 10 and 17 years old in good health. The sequenced sample was blood. The CDR3 region has the DNA TGTGCCAGCAGCCCACGAGCGGGGTCTAGAGAAGAGACCCAGTACTTC. It codes for CASSPRAGSREETQYF.